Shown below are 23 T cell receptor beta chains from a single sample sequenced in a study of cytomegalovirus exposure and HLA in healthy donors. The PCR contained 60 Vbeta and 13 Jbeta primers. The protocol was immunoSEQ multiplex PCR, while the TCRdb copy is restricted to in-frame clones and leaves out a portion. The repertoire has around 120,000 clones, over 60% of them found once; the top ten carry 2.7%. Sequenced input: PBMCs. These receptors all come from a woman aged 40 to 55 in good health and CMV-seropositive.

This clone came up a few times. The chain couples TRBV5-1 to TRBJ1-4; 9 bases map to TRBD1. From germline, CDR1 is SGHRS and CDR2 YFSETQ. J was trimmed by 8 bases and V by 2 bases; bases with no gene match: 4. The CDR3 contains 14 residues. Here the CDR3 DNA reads TGCGCCAGCAGCTTACAGGGGGCGCGGGAAAAACTGTTTTTT. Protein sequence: CASSLQGAREKLFF.

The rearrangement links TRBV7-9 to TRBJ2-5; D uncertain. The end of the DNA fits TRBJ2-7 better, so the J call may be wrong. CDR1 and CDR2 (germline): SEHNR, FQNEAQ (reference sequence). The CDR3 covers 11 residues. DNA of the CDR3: TGTGCCAGCAGCCGTTCCTACGAGCAGTACTTC. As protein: CASSRSYEQYF.

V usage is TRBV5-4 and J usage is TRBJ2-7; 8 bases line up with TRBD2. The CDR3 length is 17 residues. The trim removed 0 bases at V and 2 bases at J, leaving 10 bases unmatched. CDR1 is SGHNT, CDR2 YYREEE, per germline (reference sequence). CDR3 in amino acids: CASSLANTRGGAYEQYF. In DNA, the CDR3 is TGTGCCAGCAGCTTGGCCAACACTCGGGGGGGTGCCTACGAGCAGTACTTC.

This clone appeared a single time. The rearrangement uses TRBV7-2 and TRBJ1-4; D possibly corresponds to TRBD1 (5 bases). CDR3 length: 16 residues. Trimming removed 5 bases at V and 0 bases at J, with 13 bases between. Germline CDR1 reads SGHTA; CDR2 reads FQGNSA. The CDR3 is CASSRFPGATNEKLFF. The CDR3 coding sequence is TGTGCCAGCAGCCGTTTTCCGGGGGCAACTAATGAAAAACTGTTTTTT.

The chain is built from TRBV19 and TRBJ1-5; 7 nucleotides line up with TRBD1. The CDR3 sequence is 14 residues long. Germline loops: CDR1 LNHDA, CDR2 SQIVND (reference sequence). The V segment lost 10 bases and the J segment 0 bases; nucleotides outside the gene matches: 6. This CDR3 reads CATSTGDSNQPQHF. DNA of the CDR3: TGTGCCACATCCACAGGGGATAGCAATCAGCCCCAGCATTTT.

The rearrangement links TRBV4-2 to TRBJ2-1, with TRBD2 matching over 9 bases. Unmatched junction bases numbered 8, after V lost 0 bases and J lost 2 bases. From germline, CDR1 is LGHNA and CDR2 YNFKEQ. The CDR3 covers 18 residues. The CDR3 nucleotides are TGTGCCAGCAGCCAAGATTGGACTAGCGCCCCGCCCTACAATGAGCAGTTCTTC. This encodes CASSQDWTSAPPYNEQFF.

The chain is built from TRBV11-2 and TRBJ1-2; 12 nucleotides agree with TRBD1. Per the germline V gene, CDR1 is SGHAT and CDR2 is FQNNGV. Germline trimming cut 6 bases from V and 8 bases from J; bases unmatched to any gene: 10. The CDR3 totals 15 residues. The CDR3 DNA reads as TGTGCCAGCAGTTTAACCGGGACAGGGGGCAGGGGCTACACCTTC. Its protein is CASSLTGTGGRGYTF. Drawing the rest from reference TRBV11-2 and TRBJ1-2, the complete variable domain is EAGVAQSPRYKIIEKRQSVAFWCNPISGHATLYWYQQILGQGPKLLIQFQNNGVVDDSQLPKDRFSAERLKGVDSTLKIQPAKLEDSAVYLCASSLTGTGGRGYTFGSGTRLTVV.

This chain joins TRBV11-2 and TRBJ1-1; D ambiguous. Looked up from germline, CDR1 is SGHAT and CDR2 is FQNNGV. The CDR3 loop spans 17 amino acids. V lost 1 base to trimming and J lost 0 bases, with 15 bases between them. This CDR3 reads CASSLGPPRGMNTEAFF. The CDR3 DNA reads TGTGCCAGCAGCTTAGGACCCCCAAGAGGAATGAACACTGAAGCTTTCTTT.

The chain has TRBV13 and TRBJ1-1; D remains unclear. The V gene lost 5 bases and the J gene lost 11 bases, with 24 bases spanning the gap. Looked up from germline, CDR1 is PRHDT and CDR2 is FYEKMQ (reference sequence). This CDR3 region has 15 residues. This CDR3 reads CASSPTVEWPSLAFF. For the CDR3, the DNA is TGTGCCAGCAGCCCCACAGTTGAGTGGCCTTCTTTGGCTTTCTTT.

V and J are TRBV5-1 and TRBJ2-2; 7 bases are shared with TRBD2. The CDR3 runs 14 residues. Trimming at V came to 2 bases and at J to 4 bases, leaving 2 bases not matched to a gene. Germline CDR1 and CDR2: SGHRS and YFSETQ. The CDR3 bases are TGCGCCAGCAGCTTTTCTAGCGGCACCGGGGAGCTGTTTTTT. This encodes CASSFSSGTGELFF.

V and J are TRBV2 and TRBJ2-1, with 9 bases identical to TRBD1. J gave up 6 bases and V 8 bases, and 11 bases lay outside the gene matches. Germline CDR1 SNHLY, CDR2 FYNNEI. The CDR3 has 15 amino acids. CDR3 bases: TGTGCCAGCGGGCTGGGGACAGGGAACTTCAATGAGCAGTTCTTC. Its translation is CASGLGTGNFNEQFF.

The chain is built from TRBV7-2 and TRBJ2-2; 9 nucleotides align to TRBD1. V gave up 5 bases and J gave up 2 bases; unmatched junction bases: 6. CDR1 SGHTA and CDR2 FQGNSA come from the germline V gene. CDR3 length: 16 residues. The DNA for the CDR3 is TGTGCCAGCAGCGAAACAGGGGGCTTAAACACCGGGGAGCTGTTTTTT. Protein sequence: CASSETGGLNTGELFF.

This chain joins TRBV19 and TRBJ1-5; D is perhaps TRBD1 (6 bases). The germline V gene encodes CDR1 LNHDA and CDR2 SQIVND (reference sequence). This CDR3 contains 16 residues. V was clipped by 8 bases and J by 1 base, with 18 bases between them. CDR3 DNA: TGTGCCAGTGTTAAAAGTTGGGGACAAAGCAATCAGCCCCAGCATTTT. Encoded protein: CASVKSWGQSNQPQHF.

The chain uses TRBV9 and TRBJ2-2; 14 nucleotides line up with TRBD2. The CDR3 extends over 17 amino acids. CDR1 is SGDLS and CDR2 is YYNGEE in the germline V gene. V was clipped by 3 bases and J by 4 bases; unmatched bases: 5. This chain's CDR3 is CASSAGLAGAGTGELFF. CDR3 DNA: TGTGCCAGCAGCGCGGGACTAGCGGGAGCTGGCACCGGGGAGCTGTTTTTT.

This chain's CDR3 is CASSGQEGYEQYF. The CDR3 nucleotides are TGCGCCAGCTCAGGACAGGAAGGCTACGAGCAGTACTTC. The chain links TRBV5-1 to TRBJ2-7; 7 nucleotides agree with TRBD1. CDR1 is SGHRS and CDR2 is YFSETQ in the germline V gene. V lost 7 bases, J lost 3 bases, and 7 bases stayed unmatched. The CDR3 is made up of 13 amino acids.

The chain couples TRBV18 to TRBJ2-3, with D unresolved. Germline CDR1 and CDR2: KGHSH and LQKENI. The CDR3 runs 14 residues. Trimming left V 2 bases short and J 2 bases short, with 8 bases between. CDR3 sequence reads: CASSPETLTDTQYF. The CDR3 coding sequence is TGTGCCAGCTCACCAGAGACTCTCACAGATACGCAGTATTTT. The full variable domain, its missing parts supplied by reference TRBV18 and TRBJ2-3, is NAGVMQNPRHLVRRRGQEARLRCSPMKGHSHVYWYRQLPEEGLKFMVYLQKENIIDESGMPKERFSAEFPKEGPSILRIQQVVRGDSAAYFCASSPETLTDTQYFGPGTRLTVL.

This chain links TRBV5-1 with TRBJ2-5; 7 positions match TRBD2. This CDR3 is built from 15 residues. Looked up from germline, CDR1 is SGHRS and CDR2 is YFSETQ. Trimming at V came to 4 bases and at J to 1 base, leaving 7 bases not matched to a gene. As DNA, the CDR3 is TGCGCCAGCAGCCCCCTAGCGGCATCCCAAGAGACCCAGTACTTC. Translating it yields CASSPLAASQETQYF.

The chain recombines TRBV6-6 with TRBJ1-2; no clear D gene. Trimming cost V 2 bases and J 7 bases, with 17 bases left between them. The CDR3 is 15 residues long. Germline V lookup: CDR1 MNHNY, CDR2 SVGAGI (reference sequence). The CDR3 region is CASSYSGQRAGGYTF. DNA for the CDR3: TGTGCCAGCAGTTACAGTGGGCAGAGGGCAGGTGGCTACACCTTC.

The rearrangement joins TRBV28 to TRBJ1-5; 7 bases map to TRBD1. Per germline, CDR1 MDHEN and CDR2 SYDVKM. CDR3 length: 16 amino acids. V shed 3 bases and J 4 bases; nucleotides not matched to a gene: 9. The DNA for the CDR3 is TGTGCCAGCAGTTTGATTGACAGGGTGGGAAATCAGCCCCAGCATTTT. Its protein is CASSLIDRVGNQPQHF.

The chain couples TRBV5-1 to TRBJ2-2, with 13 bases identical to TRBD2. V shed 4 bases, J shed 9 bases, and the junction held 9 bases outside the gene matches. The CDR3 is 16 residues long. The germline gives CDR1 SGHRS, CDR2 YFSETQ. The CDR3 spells CASSTSGGASSRELFF. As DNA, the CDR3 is TGCGCCAGCAGCACTAGCGGGGGGGCTTCTTCCCGGGAGCTGTTTTTT.

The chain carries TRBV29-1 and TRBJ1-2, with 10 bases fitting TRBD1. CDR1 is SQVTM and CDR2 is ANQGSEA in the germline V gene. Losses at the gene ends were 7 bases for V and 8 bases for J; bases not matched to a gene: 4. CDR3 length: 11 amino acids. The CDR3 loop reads CSAWDRGGYTF. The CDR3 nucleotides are TGCAGCGCCTGGGACAGGGGAGGCTACACCTTC.

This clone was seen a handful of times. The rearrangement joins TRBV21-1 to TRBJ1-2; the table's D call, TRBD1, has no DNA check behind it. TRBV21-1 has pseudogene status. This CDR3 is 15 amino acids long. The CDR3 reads CASRSPGQGADGYTF. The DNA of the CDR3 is TGTGCCAGCAGGTCTCCGGGACAGGGGGCCGATGGCTACACCTTC.

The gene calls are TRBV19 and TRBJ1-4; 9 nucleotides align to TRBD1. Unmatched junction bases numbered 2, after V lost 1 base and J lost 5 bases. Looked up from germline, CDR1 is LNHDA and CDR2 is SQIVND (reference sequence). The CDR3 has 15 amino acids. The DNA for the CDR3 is TGTGCCAGTAGTATAGCCGGGACAGGGAATGAAAAACTGTTTTTT. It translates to CASSIAGTGNEKLFF. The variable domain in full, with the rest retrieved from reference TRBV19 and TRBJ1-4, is DGGITQSPKYLFRKEGQNVTLSCEQNLNHDAMYWYRQDPGQGLRLIYYSQIVNDFQKGDIAEGYSVSREKKESFPLTVTSAQKNPTAFYLCASSIAGTGNEKLFFGSGTQLSVL.